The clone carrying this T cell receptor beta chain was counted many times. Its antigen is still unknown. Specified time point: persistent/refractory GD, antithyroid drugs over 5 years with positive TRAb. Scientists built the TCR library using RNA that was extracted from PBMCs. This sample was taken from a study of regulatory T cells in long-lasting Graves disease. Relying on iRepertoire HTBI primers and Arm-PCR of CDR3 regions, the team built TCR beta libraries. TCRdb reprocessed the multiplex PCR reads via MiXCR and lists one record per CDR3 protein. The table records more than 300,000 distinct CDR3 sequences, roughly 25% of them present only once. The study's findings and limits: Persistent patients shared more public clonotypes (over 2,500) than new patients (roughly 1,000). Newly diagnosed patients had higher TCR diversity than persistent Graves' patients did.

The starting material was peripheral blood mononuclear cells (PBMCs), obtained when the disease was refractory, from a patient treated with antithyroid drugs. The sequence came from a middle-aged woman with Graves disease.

This CDR3 reads CASSGATVYEQYF. Here the CDR3 DNA reads TGTGCCAGCAGTGGAGCGACAGTCTACGAGCAGTACTTC. The genes are TRBV2 and TRBJ2-7; tentatively, D is TRBD1 (5 bases). CDR3 length equals 13 residues. CDR1 SNHLY and CDR2 FYNNEI come from the germline V gene. Deletions cut 4 bases from V and 3 bases from J, with 10 bases between. Supplemented by reference TRBV2 and TRBJ2-7, the full variable domain reads EPEVTQTPSHQVTQMGQEVILRCVPISNHLYFYWYRQILGQKVEFLVSFYNNEISEKSEIFDDQFSVERPDGSNFTLKIRSTKLEDSAMYFCASSGATVYEQYFGPGTRLTVT.